This T cell receptor (beta chain) was identified in a study of shared clonotypes between healthy human individuals. Overall study results and limits: Exclusively blood specimens were collected; tissue repertoires likely differ.

The data were produced by immunoSEQ multiplex PCR, yet TCRdb's version contains in-frame clones alone and is incomplete. The table has approximately 460,000 clones, 60% to 80% seen once. This clone was detected only once. Its antigen is as yet unknown. Germline V CDR1 and CDR2: MNHNS, SASEGT. The germline V and J ends were trimmed by 6 bases and 1 base, with 13 bases remaining between them. CDR3 length: 15 amino acids. The chain couples TRBV6-1 to TRBJ1-5; TRBD1 is a possible D gene (6 bases). The specimen sequenced was PBMCs. The TCR was taken from a woman between 40 and 50 years old in good health. Some clones in this sample may be carry-over from other donors' samples. CDR3 sequence reads: CASRFGGASNQPQHF. CDR3 nucleotide sequence: TGTGCCAGCAGATTCGGGGGGGCGAGCAATCAGCCCCAGCATTTT.